This record covers a single TCR beta chain. This record comes from a study of blood T cell repertoires in COVID-19. Background on the study: Whether acute or convalescent, the COVID-19 samples came from the United States, Italy and Spain. T cells, B-cell-depleted T cells, or PBMCs supplied cDNA or gDNA.

The Seattle patients, enrolled during active infection, were followed longitudinally. As originally analysed: Estimation of nucleated cell counts was performed using reference gene primer amplification. TCRdb's copy holds only in-frame clones and misses some; the assay was immunoSEQ multiplex PCR. For V, J and clone size, that table is used; D and trimming come from the DNA. The sample has around 310,000 clones; approximately 92% are singletons. Deletions cut 5 bases from V and 1 base from J, with 12 bases between. This CDR3 spans 15 amino acids. The germline CDR1 and CDR2 sequences are SGHRS and YFSETQ.

The material sequenced was peripheral blood. The sequence was collected from a woman aged 25 to 39 with COVID-19, enrolled during active disease. The V call is TRBV5-1, the J call TRBJ2-2, with a possible D match to TRBD2 (5 bases). CDR3: CASRPMRENTGELFF. CDR3 nucleotides: TGCGCCAGCAGGCCCATGAGGGAGAACACCGGGGAGCTGTTTTTT.